These T cell receptor beta chains were read from a single sample in a study of PD-1 blockade in mismatch repair-deficient tumors. Data came from immunoSEQ multiplex PCR; TCRdb stores just in-frame clones and leaves some out. This sample yields 85,000 to 130,000 clones, of which under 90% are seen a single time; around 6.5% belongs to the top ten. This material consisted of peripheral blood, taken roughly 35 weeks after starting pembrolizumab. These receptors originate from an adult with mismatch repair-deficient cancer. CDR3s include the opening cysteine and the closing phenylalanine or tryptophan. The D gene is left open where the match is weak. The listing skips clone size in some rows; elsewhere it reads once, few, many or a size class.

D gene: TRBD1
clone size: .
V gene: TRBV4-1
J gene: TRBJ1-1
CDR3 protein: CASSLTTGGLAEAFF
CDR3 DNA: TGCGCCAGCAGCCTTACCACAGGGGGCCTGGCTGAAGCTTTCTTT

D gene: TRBD2
clone size: .
V gene: TRBV9
J gene: TRBJ2-1
CDR3 protein: CASSPGLAGGVNEQFF
CDR3 DNA: TGTGCCAGCAGCCCCGGACTAGCGGGAGGGGTCAATGAGCAGTTCTTC

D gene: .
clone size: .
V gene: TRBV9
J gene: TRBJ2-4
CDR3 protein: CASSPLEGGWNIQYF
CDR3 DNA: TGTGCCAGCAGCCCCTTAGAGGGGGGCTGGAACATTCAGTACTTC

D gene: TRBD1
clone size: .
V gene: TRBV27
J gene: TRBJ2-3
CDR3 protein: CASSAWTGLGADTQYF
CDR3 DNA: TGTGCCAGCAGTGCTTGGACAGGGTTAGGAGCAGATACGCAGTATTTT

D gene: .
clone size: .
V gene: TRBV13
J gene: TRBJ2-4
CDR3 protein: CASSLGGAKNIQYF
CDR3 DNA: TGTGCCAGCAGCTTAGGGGGAGCCAAAAACATTCAGTACTTC

D gene: .
clone size: .
V gene: TRBV5-4
J gene: TRBJ1-1
CDR3 protein: CASSLIQGNEAFF
CDR3 DNA: TGTGCCAGCAGCTTGATACAGGGAAATGAAGCTTTCTTT

D gene: .
clone size: .
V gene: TRBV4-3
J gene: TRBJ2-5
CDR3 protein: CASSQDLIVQETQYF
CDR3 DNA: TGCGCCAGCAGCCAAGATCTTATAGTACAAGAGACCCAGTACTTC

D gene: .
clone size: .
V gene: TRBV30
J gene: TRBJ2-2
CDR3 protein: CAWGRARNTGELFF
CDR3 DNA: TGTGCCTGGGGCCGAGCTCGGAACACCGGGGAGCTGTTTTTT

D gene: TRBD2
clone size: .
V gene: TRBV19
J gene: TRBJ2-3
CDR3 protein: CATADELAAVTSTDTQYF
CDR3 DNA: TGTGCCACCGCGGACGAGCTAGCGGCCGTTACTAGCACAGATACGCAGTATTTT

D gene: TRBD2
clone size: few
V gene: TRBV4-3
J gene: TRBJ2-7
CDR3 protein: CASSQDATSGSEQYF
CDR3 DNA: TGCGCCAGCAGCCAAGATGCGACTAGCGGGAGCGAGCAGTACTTC

D gene: .
clone size: once
V gene: TRBV10-3
J gene: TRBJ2-2
CDR3 protein: CAISEPTRRRGLFF
CDR3 DNA: TGTGCCATCAGTGAGCCGACGCGAAGACGGGGGCTGTTTTTT

D gene: .
clone size: once
V gene: TRBV2
J gene: TRBJ2-1
CDR3 protein: CASSEGGKRNEQFF
CDR3 DNA: TGTGCCAGCAGTGAAGGGGGAAAACGGAATGAGCAGTTCTTC

D gene: .
clone size: once
V gene: TRBV11-3
J gene: TRBJ2-2
CDR3 protein: CASSVSRDTGELFF
CDR3 DNA: TGTGCCAGCAGCGTAAGCAGGGACACCGGGGAGCTGTTTTTT

D gene: TRBD2
clone size: .
V gene: TRBV6-5
J gene: TRBJ2-1
CDR3 protein: CASSYTASGPYNEQFF
CDR3 DNA: TGTGCCAGCAGTTACACAGCTAGCGGGCCCTACAATGAGCAGTTCTTC

D gene: TRBD2
clone size: .
V gene: TRBV12-5
J gene: TRBJ2-1
CDR3 protein: CASGSGGFGEQFF
CDR3 DNA: TGTGCTAGTGGTTCGGGGGGTTTTGGTGAGCAGTTCTTC

D gene: .
clone size: .
V gene: TRBV11-3
J gene: TRBJ1-5
CDR3 protein: CASSLEQGPQHF
CDR3 DNA: TGTGCCAGCAGCTTAGAGCAGGGACCCCAGCATTTT

D gene: .
clone size: .
V gene: TRBV7-9
J gene: TRBJ2-1
CDR3 protein: CASKLADNEQFF
CDR3 DNA: TGTGCCAGCAAATTAGCGGACAATGAGCAGTTCTTC

D gene: .
clone size: .
V gene: TRBV9
J gene: TRBJ1-1
CDR3 protein: CASSADGRYNTEAFF
CDR3 DNA: TGTGCCAGCAGCGCCGACGGGAGGTATAACACTGAAGCTTTCTTT

D gene: .
clone size: .
V gene: TRBV7-9
J gene: TRBJ1-1
CDR3 protein: CASSLNTEAFF
CDR3 DNA: TGTGCCAGCAGCTTAAATACTGAAGCTTTCTTT

D gene: .
clone size: few
V gene: TRBV2
J gene: TRBJ1-1
CDR3 protein: CASSRGVRVNTEAFF
CDR3 DNA: TGTGCCAGCAGTCGAGGGGTCCGGGTGAACACTGAAGCTTTCTTT

D gene: .
clone size: .
V gene: TRBV5-1
J gene: TRBJ2-5
CDR3 protein: CASSLAQNQETQYF
CDR3 DNA: TGCGCCAGCAGCTTGGCACAGAACCAAGAGACCCAGTACTTC

D gene: .
clone size: .
V gene: TRBV2
J gene: TRBJ1-1
CDR3 protein: CASSAAQNTEAFF
CDR3 DNA: TGTGCCAGCAGTGCAGCTCAGAACACTGAAGCTTTCTTT

D gene: TRBD1
clone size: .
V gene: TRBV5-1
J gene: TRBJ2-7
CDR3 protein: CASRSWTGSSYEQYF
CDR3 DNA: TGCGCCAGCCGTTCCTGGACAGGGAGCTCCTACGAGCAGTACTTC

D gene: .
clone size: .
V gene: TRBV10-1
J gene: TRBJ2-1
CDR3 protein: CASYGRLRTYNEQFF
CDR3 DNA: TGCGCCAGCTACGGGAGACTCCGAACCTACAATGAGCAGTTCTTC

D gene: .
clone size: .
V gene: TRBV30
J gene: TRBJ2-5
CDR3 protein: CAWGGEGSETQYF
CDR3 DNA: TGTGCCTGGGGGGGAGAAGGTTCGGAGACCCAGTACTTC

D gene: .
clone size: .
V gene: TRBV27
J gene: TRBJ2-1
CDR3 protein: CASSLSTRYGSYNEQFF
CDR3 DNA: TGTGCCAGCAGTTTATCGACCCGGTATGGCTCCTACAATGAGCAGTTCTTC

D gene: .
clone size: .
V gene: TRBV6-6
J gene: TRBJ2-1
CDR3 protein: CASSYRGSDEQFF
CDR3 DNA: TGTGCCAGCAGTTACCGAGGGAGCGATGAGCAGTTCTTC

D gene: .
clone size: .
V gene: TRBV7-2
J gene: TRBJ2-7
CDR3 protein: CASSLADESYEQYF
CDR3 DNA: TGTGCCAGCAGCTTAGCTGACGAGAGCTACGAGCAGTACTTC

D gene: TRBD2
clone size: .
V gene: TRBV19
J gene: TRBJ2-1
CDR3 protein: CASSKRLAGSYNEQFF
CDR3 DNA: TGTGCCAGTAGTAAAAGACTAGCGGGATCCTACAATGAGCAGTTCTTC

D gene: TRBD1
clone size: once
V gene: TRBV19
J gene: TRBJ2-1
CDR3 protein: CASKKGANEQFF
CDR3 DNA: TGTGCCAGTAAAAAGGGGGCGAATGAGCAGTTCTTC

D gene: TRBD1
clone size: .
V gene: TRBV2
J gene: TRBJ1-2
CDR3 protein: CASSWDRNGYTF
CDR3 DNA: TGTGCCAGCAGTTGGGACAGAAATGGCTACACCTTC

D gene: TRBD1
clone size: .
V gene: TRBV29-1
J gene: TRBJ2-3
CDR3 protein: CSVPPADRDTDTQYF
CDR3 DNA: TGCAGCGTTCCCCCGGCGGACAGGGACACAGATACGCAGTATTTT

D gene: TRBD2
clone size: .
V gene: TRBV11-3
J gene: TRBJ2-3
CDR3 protein: CASSFDGLAGSTDTQYF
CDR3 DNA: TGTGCCAGCAGCTTCGACGGGCTAGCGGGTAGCACAGATACGCAGTATTTT

D gene: .
clone size: .
V gene: TRBV11-2
J gene: TRBJ1-3
CDR3 protein: CASSLPNQGRVSSGNTIYF
CDR3 DNA: TGTGCCAGCAGCCTCCCGAATCAAGGACGGGTGAGCTCTGGAAACACCATATATTTT

D gene: .
clone size: .
V gene: TRBV9
J gene: TRBJ2-3
CDR3 protein: CASSVSARSSTDTQYF
CDR3 DNA: TGTGCCAGCAGCGTTTCGGCTCGTTCTAGCACAGATACGCAGTATTTT

D gene: .
clone size: .
V gene: TRBV7-3
J gene: TRBJ2-1
CDR3 protein: CASSSQGRDNNEQFF
CDR3 DNA: TGTGCCAGCAGCTCGCAGGGACGAGACAACAATGAGCAGTTCTTC

D gene: .
clone size: .
V gene: TRBV5-1
J gene: TRBJ2-5
CDR3 protein: CASSFGGASQETQYF
CDR3 DNA: TGCGCCAGCAGCTTCGGGGGAGCTAGCCAAGAGACCCAGTACTTC

D gene: TRBD2
clone size: .
V gene: TRBV27
J gene: TRBJ2-7
CDR3 protein: CASSFGLAGGYLYEQYF
CDR3 DNA: TGTGCCAGCAGTTTCGGGCTAGCGGGAGGCTACCTCTACGAGCAGTACTTC

D gene: .
clone size: .
V gene: TRBV5-8
J gene: TRBJ1-4
CDR3 protein: CAYLPLGMTTNEKLFF
CDR3 DNA: TGTGCCTACCTCCCTTTGGGAATGACCACTAATGAAAAACTGTTTTTT

D gene: .
clone size: .
V gene: TRBV19
J gene: TRBJ2-7
CDR3 protein: CASSLGRAIVGEQYF
CDR3 DNA: TGTGCCAGTAGTCTAGGCAGGGCCATTGTCGGCGAGCAGTACTTC

D gene: .
clone size: .
V gene: TRBV5-8
J gene: TRBJ2-1
CDR3 protein: CASSLVVSSYNEQFF
CDR3 DNA: TGTGCCAGCAGCTTGGTGGTAAGCTCCTACAATGAGCAGTTCTTC

D gene: TRBD1
clone size: .
V gene: TRBV2
J gene: TRBJ1-1
CDR3 protein: CANQQGRGGTEAFF
CDR3 DNA: TGTGCCAACCAACAGGGGAGGGGGGGTACTGAAGCTTTCTTT

D gene: TRBD1
clone size: .
V gene: TRBV29-1
J gene: TRBJ2-7
CDR3 protein: CSGQGLGTYEQYF
CDR3 DNA: TGCAGCGGACAGGGATTGGGCACCTACGAGCAGTACTTC

D gene: .
clone size: .
V gene: TRBV7-2
J gene: TRBJ2-1
CDR3 protein: CASSTEDSYNEQFF
CDR3 DNA: TGTGCCAGCAGCACCGAGGACTCCTACAATGAGCAGTTCTTC

D gene: TRBD2
clone size: few
V gene: TRBV28
J gene: TRBJ2-7
CDR3 protein: CASRTTSGGIYEQYF
CDR3 DNA: TGTGCCAGCAGGACCACTAGCGGGGGGATCTACGAGCAGTACTTC

D gene: TRBD1
clone size: .
V gene: TRBV7-8
J gene: TRBJ2-3
CDR3 protein: CASSLRGRGTDTQYF
CDR3 DNA: TGTGCCAGCAGCCTCAGGGGGCGCGGAACAGATACGCAGTATTTT

D gene: TRBD1
clone size: .
V gene: TRBV6-1
J gene: TRBJ1-5
CDR3 protein: CASSLDRGGNQPQHF
CDR3 DNA: TGTGCCAGCAGTTTGGACAGGGGGGGCAATCAGCCCCAGCATTTT

D gene: .
clone size: .
V gene: TRBV9
J gene: TRBJ1-3
CDR3 protein: CASSVGGDTIYF
CDR3 DNA: TGTGCCAGCAGCGTGGGGGGGGACACCATATATTTT

D gene: .
clone size: .
V gene: TRBV18
J gene: TRBJ1-1
CDR3 protein: CASSPGLKNTEAFF
CDR3 DNA: TGTGCCAGCTCACCAGGGCTCAAGAACACTGAAGCTTTCTTT

D gene: .
clone size: .
V gene: TRBV13
J gene: TRBJ1-2
CDR3 protein: CASSGPAEGYTF
CDR3 DNA: TGTGCCAGCAGCGGCCCGGCGGAGGGCTACACCTTC

D gene: .
clone size: .
V gene: TRBV7-3
J gene: TRBJ1-1
CDR3 protein: CASSSTPGNTEAFF
CDR3 DNA: TGTGCCAGCAGCTCCACCCCGGGGAACACTGAAGCTTTCTTT

D gene: .
clone size: .
V gene: TRBV5-4
J gene: TRBJ2-2
CDR3 protein: CASSWDLNTGELFF
CDR3 DNA: TGTGCCAGCAGCTGGGACCTCAACACCGGGGAGCTGTTTTTT

D gene: .
clone size: .
V gene: TRBV2
J gene: TRBJ1-4
CDR3 protein: CATMDGFNEKLFF
CDR3 DNA: TGTGCCACCATGGACGGATTTAATGAAAAACTGTTTTTT

D gene: .
clone size: .
V gene: TRBV2
J gene: TRBJ1-1
CDR3 protein: CASRLDIKSEAFF
CDR3 DNA: TGTGCCAGCAGGTTGGACATTAAGTCTGAAGCTTTCTTT

D gene: .
clone size: few
V gene: TRBV7-9
J gene: TRBJ1-1
CDR3 protein: CASSWDGGMNTEAFF
CDR3 DNA: TGTGCCAGCAGCTGGGATGGGGGAATGAACACTGAAGCTTTCTTT